This T cell receptor (beta chain) originates from a study of blood T cell repertoires in COVID-19. At the level of the study: Sites across the United States, Italy and Spain contributed samples from acute and convalescent COVID-19. T cells, B-cell-depleted T cells, or PBMCs provided the cDNA or gDNA that served as material.

This clone was seen once. The ends were cut back, 3 bases at V and 0 bases at J, with 6 bases in the middle. CDR1 is SQVTM, CDR2 ANQGSEA, per germline. CDR3 length equals 13 residues. Original methodology: It was from reference gene primer amplification that nucleated cell counts were estimated. Produced via immunoSEQ multiplex PCR; TCRdb's table is partial and in-frame only. That table gives V, J and clone size, and the DNA gave D and trimming. The profile shows about 84,000 clones, approximately 82% of them singletons. This chain connects TRBV29-1 to TRBJ2-1; D uncertain. The source material was peripheral blood. This clonotype was obtained from an older man with active or convalescent COVID-19. In DNA, the CDR3 is TGCAGCGTTGATTTCAGCTCCTACAATGAGCAGTTCTTC. It codes for CSVDFSSYNEQFF.